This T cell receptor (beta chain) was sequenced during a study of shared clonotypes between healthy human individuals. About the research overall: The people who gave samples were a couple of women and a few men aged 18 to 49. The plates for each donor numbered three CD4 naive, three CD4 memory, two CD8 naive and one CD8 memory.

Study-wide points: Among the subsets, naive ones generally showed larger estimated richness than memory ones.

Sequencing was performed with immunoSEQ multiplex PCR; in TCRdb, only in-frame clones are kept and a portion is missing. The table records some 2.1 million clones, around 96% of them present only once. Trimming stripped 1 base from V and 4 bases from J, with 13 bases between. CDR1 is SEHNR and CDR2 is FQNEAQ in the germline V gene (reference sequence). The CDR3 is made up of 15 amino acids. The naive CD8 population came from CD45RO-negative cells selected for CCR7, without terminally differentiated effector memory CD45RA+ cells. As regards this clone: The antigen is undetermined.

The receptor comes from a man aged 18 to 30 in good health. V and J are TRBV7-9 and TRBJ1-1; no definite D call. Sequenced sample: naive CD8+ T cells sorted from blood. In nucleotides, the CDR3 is TGTGCCAGCAGCTTAGGTTTTGGGGAAGGCACTGAAGCTTTCTTT. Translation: CASSLGFGEGTEAFF.